The T cell receptor (beta chain) described here comes from a study of shared clonotypes between healthy human individuals. Findings of the study overall: Sharing across a handful of donors was seen in 4% to 6.5% of naive CD4 clonotypes. Rarefaction exposed incomplete sorted-subset sequencing despite large depth.

The data were produced by immunoSEQ multiplex PCR, yet TCRdb's version contains in-frame clones alone and is incomplete. The table lists roughly 300,000 clones, roughly 87% of them singletons, with around 15% in the top ten. V gave up 1 base and J gave up 2 bases, with 11 bases separating them. Germline V gives CDR1 SEHNR, CDR2 FQNEAQ (reference sequence). CDR3 length: 15 amino acids. Free of recent acute infections or vaccinations, the donors were healthy HIV-negative adults. As regards this clone: Its antigen is not known.

V gene TRBV7-9 combines with J gene TRBJ1-2; tentatively, D is TRBD1 (5 bases). This TCR came from a man in his late teens or twenties in good health. Source material: memory CD8+ T cells sorted from blood. The subset was: CD45RO+ cells pooled with CCR7-negative TemRA cells. The CDR3 reads CASSLDGAANYGYTF. DNA of the CDR3: TGTGCCAGCAGCTTAGATGGGGCAGCGAACTATGGCTACACCTTC. The full variable domain, completed using reference TRBV7-9 and TRBJ1-2, is DTGVSQNPRHKITKRGQNVTFRCDPISEHNRLYWYRQTLGQGPEFLTYFQNEAQLEKSRLLSDRFSAERPKGSFSTLEIQRTEQGDSAMYLCASSLDGAANYGYTFGSGTRLTVV.